This paragraph reports one TCR beta chain. The target of this receptor is not known. Per-base qualities were not stored, and no clone one base away is much larger. The data derive from a study of control samples from healthy donors and cancer patients (dated by TCRdb to 2020 to 2021). CDR1 SGHTA and CDR2 FQGNSA are derived from the germline V gene. V is pared back by 0 bases and J by 4 bases, with 10 bases lying between the germline termini. Counted from cysteine to phenylalanine, this CDR3 has 15 amino acids. Only CDR3 DNA is held: 45 bases, read in frame from base 1. The library was obtained by the immunoSEQ multiplex PCR assay. Sourced from immuneACCESS, this table was stored by TCRdb with only in-frame sequences that have V and J called. A share of the clones is absent; for the studies checked, an unresolved V gene accounts for under half, and the remainder has no known explanation. The sample table records some 170,000 clones; over 90% of these occur just once. Under 1.2% of the sample is taken by the ten largest.

The clonotype comes from a woman aged 30 to 39 in good health. The rearranged segments are TRBV7-2 and TRBJ2-1, and the D gene may be TRBD2, 6 bases matching. Sequencing input: blood. For the CDR3, the sequence is CASSLASGTYNEQFF. The DNA is TGTGCCAGCAGCTTAGCTAGCGGCACATACAATGAGCAGTTCTTC.